This T cell receptor beta chain was documented in a study of blood T cell repertoires in COVID-19. Background on the study: Both acute and convalescent COVID-19 samples were obtained from the United States, Italy and Spain. Nucleic acid was either cDNA or gDNA, and it came from T cells, B-cell-depleted T cells, or PBMCs.

Per the original data handling: Reference gene primer amplification gave estimated nucleated cell counts. The method was immunoSEQ multiplex PCR; TCRdb's version includes in-frame clones alone and lacks a portion of them. That table is the source of V, J and clone size, and D and trimming were worked out from the DNA. The sample contains 150,000 to 160,000 clones, approximately 91% of which appear only once. Germline-derived CDR1 and CDR2 are LGHNA and YNFKEQ. Trimming at V came to 0 bases and at J to 8 bases, leaving 8 bases not matched to a gene. This CDR3 is 15 amino acids long. The chain combines TRBV4-2 with TRBJ1-2; 8 nucleotides align to TRBD1. Sequencing was done on a sample of peripheral blood. This receptor was taken from a woman in her seventies with acute or convalescent COVID-19. CDR3 in amino acids: CASSQDWSGGGGYTF. Written as DNA, the CDR3 is TGTGCCAGCAGCCAAGATTGGTCAGGGGGCGGGGGCTACACCTTC.